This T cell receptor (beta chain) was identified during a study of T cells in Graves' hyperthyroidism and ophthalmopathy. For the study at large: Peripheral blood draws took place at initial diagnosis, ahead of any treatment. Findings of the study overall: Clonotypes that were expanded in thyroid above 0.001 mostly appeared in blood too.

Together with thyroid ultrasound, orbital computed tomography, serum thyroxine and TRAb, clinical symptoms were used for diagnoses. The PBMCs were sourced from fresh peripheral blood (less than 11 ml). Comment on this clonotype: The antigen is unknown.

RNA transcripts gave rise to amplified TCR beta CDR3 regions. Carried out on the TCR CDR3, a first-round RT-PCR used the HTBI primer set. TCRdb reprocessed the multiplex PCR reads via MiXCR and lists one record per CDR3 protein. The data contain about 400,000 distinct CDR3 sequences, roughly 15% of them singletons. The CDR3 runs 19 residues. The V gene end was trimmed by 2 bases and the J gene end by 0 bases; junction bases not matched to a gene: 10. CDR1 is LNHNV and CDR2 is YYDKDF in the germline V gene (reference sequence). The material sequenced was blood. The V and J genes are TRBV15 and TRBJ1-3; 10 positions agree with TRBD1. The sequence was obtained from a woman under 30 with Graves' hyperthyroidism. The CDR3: CATSRSPIGQGGSGNTIYF. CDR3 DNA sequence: TGTGCCACCAGCAGATCCCCTATTGGACAGGGGGGCTCTGGAAACACCATATATTTT.